The 6 T cell receptor beta chains below all came from one sample that was sequenced in a study of cytomegalovirus exposure and HLA in healthy donors. This PCR relied on a set of 60 Vbeta primers and 13 Jbeta primers. Sequencing was performed with immunoSEQ multiplex PCR; in TCRdb, only in-frame clones are kept and a portion is missing. Of approximately 120,000 clones in the sample, 15% to 20% are singletons; the top ten hold roughly 3%. Specimen: PBMCs. The receptors shown here come from a female donor in good health and CMV-seropositive.

This clone has a handful of counts. The J gene is TRBJ1-2, the V gene TRBV10-3; D ambiguous. The V end was cut by 6 bases, the J end by 8 bases, with 19 bases between. The length of the CDR3 is 14 residues. Germline CDR1 reads ENHRY; CDR2 reads SYGVKD. The CDR3 nucleotides are TGTGCCATCAGCCTAGCCCGGGAGAGGAACGGCTACACCTTC. Translated: CAISLARERNGYTF.

The J gene is TRBJ1-5, the V gene TRBV28; tentative D call: TRBD1 (6 bases). In germline, CDR1 is MDHEN, CDR2 SYDVKM. The CDR3 runs 16 residues. Trimming cost V 1 base and J 6 bases, with 16 bases left between them. The CDR3 sequence: CASSLSTGKGTQPQHF. CDR3 sequence (DNA): TGTGCCAGCAGTTTATCAACAGGGAAGGGTACTCAGCCCCAGCATTTT.

The V gene is TRBV5-6, the J gene TRBJ2-5; 8 positions match TRBD1. The better agreement between TRBJ2-7 and the DNA end casts doubt on the J call. This CDR3 region has 14 residues. The germline V gene encodes CDR1 SGHDT and CDR2 YYEEEE. CDR3 nucleotide sequence: TGTGCCAGCAGCTTTATGACAGGGGCCTACGAGCAGTACTTC. Translated, it gives CASSFMTGAYEQYF.

The chain joins TRBV2 to TRBJ2-6, with 11 bases identical to TRBD2. Germline loops: CDR1 SNHLY, CDR2 FYNNEI. J gave up 0 bases and V 5 bases, and 3 bases lay outside the gene matches. CDR3 length: 17 amino acids. The CDR3 sequence: CASSILAGDSGANVLTF. The DNA for the CDR3 is TGTGCCAGCAGTATACTAGCGGGGGACTCTGGGGCCAACGTCCTGACTTTC.

A few counts support this clone. The chain recombines TRBV9 with TRBJ1-6; no reliable D call. In germline, CDR1 is SGDLS, CDR2 YYNGEE. The CDR3 is 16 amino acids. V lost 0 bases, J lost 7 bases, and 14 bases lay in between. The CDR3 loop reads CASSVGRAGSNSPLHF. The CDR3 DNA reads as TGTGCCAGCAGCGTAGGGCGAGCAGGATCGAATTCACCCCTCCACTTT.

The chain couples TRBV15 to TRBJ2-5; D is ambiguous. Germline lookup yields CDR1 LNHNV and CDR2 YYDKDF (reference sequence). With 0 bases removed from V and 5 bases from J, the gap between germline ends came to 10 bases. This CDR3 is 14 amino acids long. The CDR3 sequence is CATSRDILLETQYF. DNA for the CDR3: TGTGCCACCAGCAGAGATATTTTACTTGAGACCCAGTACTTC.